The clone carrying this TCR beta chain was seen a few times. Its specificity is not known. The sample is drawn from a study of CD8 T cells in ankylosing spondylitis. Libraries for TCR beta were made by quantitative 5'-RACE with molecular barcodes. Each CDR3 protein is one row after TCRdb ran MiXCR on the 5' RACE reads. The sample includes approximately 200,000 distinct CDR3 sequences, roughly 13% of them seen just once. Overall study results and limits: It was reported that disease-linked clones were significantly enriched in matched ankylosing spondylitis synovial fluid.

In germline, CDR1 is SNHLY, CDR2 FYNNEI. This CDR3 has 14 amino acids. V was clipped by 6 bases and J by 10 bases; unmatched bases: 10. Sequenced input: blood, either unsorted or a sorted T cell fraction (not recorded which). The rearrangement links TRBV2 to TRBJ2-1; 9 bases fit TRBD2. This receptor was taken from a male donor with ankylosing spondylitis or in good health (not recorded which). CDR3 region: CASRGASGKGEQFF. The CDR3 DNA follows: TGTGCCAGCAGGGGGGCTAGCGGGAAGGGGGAGCAGTTCTTC.